This TCR beta chain derives from a study of blood T cell repertoires in COVID-19. The J segment lost 5 bases and the V segment lost 4 bases, leaving 7 bases of the junction unmatched. The CDR3 is 14 residues long. CDR1 MDHEN and CDR2 SYDVKM come from the germline V gene. Data came from immunoSEQ multiplex PCR; TCRdb stores just in-frame clones and leaves some out. The sample records about 300,000 clones, roughly 90% being singletons. Sample: PBMCs or T cells enriched from blood (not recorded which). This TCR derives from a woman in her forties or fifties who had been exposed to COVID-19. The chain has TRBV28 and TRBJ1-1; 7 positions match TRBD1. CDR3 sequence reads: CASSYRQGSTEAFF. Written as DNA, the CDR3 is TGTGCCAGCAGTTACCGACAGGGTAGTACTGAAGCTTTCTTT.